The clone carrying this T cell receptor (beta chain) came up a few times. TCRdb processed the 5' RACE reads anew with MiXCR; each CDR3 protein has one entry. The table lists roughly 57,000 distinct CDR3 sequences, about 12% of them singletons. This entry comes from a study of early T cells in non-severe SARS-CoV-2 infection. Background on the study: Sequencing used unsorted whole-blood bulk RNA, so chains lack pairing.

Sequenced material: whole blood, taken at baseline. This TCR was recovered from an adult who was a healthcare worker with PCR-confirmed SARS-CoV-2 infection or an uninfected control (not recorded which).

In DNA form, the CDR3 reads TGTGCCAGCAGCCCACCGAAGCAGGTAACCTACGAGCAGTACTTC. Translated: CASSPPKQVTYEQYF. The chain has TRBV14 and TRBJ2-7; D not resolved. V lost 4 bases and J lost 2, with 15 bases in between. This CDR3 contains 15 residues. Germline CDR1 and CDR2: SGHDN and FVKESK.